The 20 T cell receptor beta chains presented below share a single source sample, sequenced in a study of post-analysis software for immune sequencing data. General study findings and limits: Higher frequency in patients than in controls was seen for about 5 TRBV segments, with TRBV5-6, TRBV5-1 and TRBV20-1 among them.

The TCR beta cDNA libraries carried unique molecular identifiers. One entry per CDR3 protein, called by TCRdb with MiXCR from the PCR reads. The data show 750,000 to 950,000 distinct CDR3 sequences, 53% seen once. These TCRs are of unknown antigen specificity. The sequenced sample was blood. Receptors originate from a girl aged 10 to 17 with multiple sclerosis.

Concerning this clonotype: At one of its ends the junction is not consistent with the germline gene, which may arise from a read error. The rearrangement joins TRBV6-6 to TRBJ2-2, with 7 positions matching TRBD1. The germline V gene has CDR1 MNHNY and CDR2 SVGAGI (reference sequence). The CDR3 has 15 residues. This CDR3 reads CASSNRQGSTGERFF. CDR3 nucleotides: TGTGCCAGCAGTAACAGACAGGGTTCCACCGGGGAGCGGTTTTTT.

There are many counts of this clonotype. V usage is TRBV20-1 and J usage is TRBJ2-3; 8 bases match TRBD2. V shed 1 base, J shed 3 bases, and the junction held 18 bases outside the gene matches. Germline assignment: CDR1 DFQATT and CDR2 SNEGSKA (reference sequence). This CDR3 is 19 amino acids long. Here the CDR3 reads CSARVGSGTIRQITDTQYF. CDR3 bases: TGCAGTGCTAGAGTGGGTAGCGGGACCATCCGCCAAATAACAGATACGCAGTATTTT.

The chain joins TRBV6-6 to TRBJ1-2; TRBD1 aligns across 9 bases. V lost 2 bases, J lost 5 bases, and 3 bases stayed unmatched. This CDR3 has 14 residues. CDR1 is MNHNY, CDR2 SVGAGI, per germline (reference sequence). The CDR3 DNA reads as TGTGCCAGCAGTTACGGGACAGGGAGGTATGGCTACACCTTC. It specifies CASSYGTGRYGYTF.

This clonotype was counted a few times. The J gene is TRBJ1-6, the V gene TRBV12-3 or TRBV12-4, with D perhaps matching TRBD1 (5 bases). The CDR3 spans 14 residues. Trimming cost V 2 bases and J 7 bases, with 9 bases left between them. The CDR3 region is CASSLMAGNSPLHF. The CDR3, as DNA: TGTGCCAGCAGTTTAATGGCAGGGAATTCACCCCTCCACTTT.

The chain uses TRBV29-1 and TRBJ2-4; D unclear. Germline lookup yields CDR1 SQVTM and CDR2 ANQGSEA. The CDR3 extends over 14 amino acids. V was pared by 1 base and J by 0 bases, with 7 bases between. The CDR3 DNA is TGCAGCGTTGAAGGCAAACTAGCCAAAAACATTCAGTACTTC. Translation: CSVEGKLAKNIQYF.

This clonotype was observed a few times. For the CDR3, the DNA is TGTGCCAGCAGCACTAGCGGGGGGGCCTACAATGAGCAGTTCTTC. Its protein is CASSTSGGAYNEQFF. This chain joins TRBV6-4 and TRBJ2-1; TRBD2 matches at 13 bases. This CDR3 is 15 amino acids long. The germline CDR1 and CDR2 sequences are MRHNA and SNTAGT. V gave up 6 bases and J gave up 2 bases; unmatched junction bases: 1.

The rearrangement joins TRBV6-5 to TRBJ2-3, with D possibly matching TRBD1 (6 bases). V lost 7 bases and J 4 bases, leaving 15 bases between the germline ends. The CDR3 is made up of 14 amino acids. From germline, CDR1 is MNHEY and CDR2 SVGAGI. CDR3 residues: CASTRGINADTQYF. The CDR3 DNA reads as TGTGCCAGCACAAGGGGGATAAACGCAGATACGCAGTATTTT.

The rearrangement joins TRBV20-1 to TRBJ1-2; 8 nucleotides line up with TRBD1. J gave up 8 bases and V 2 bases, and 7 bases lay outside the gene matches. In germline, CDR1 is DFQATT, CDR2 SNEGSKA (reference sequence). This CDR3 has 13 amino acids. The CDR3 bases are TGCAGTGCTAGACAGGGGGCAGGTATCGGCTACACCTTC. Its protein is CSARQGAGIGYTF.

V usage is TRBV6-2 or TRBV6-3 and J usage is TRBJ2-5, with 7 bases fitting TRBD2. The CDR3 extends over 14 amino acids. CDR1 is MNHEY and CDR2 is SVGEGT in the germline V gene. CDR3: CDKTGTTFKETQYF. The CDR3 DNA is TGTGACAAGACTGGGACTACCTTTAAAGAGACCCAGTACTTC.

About this clonotype itself: Germline and junction disagree at one end, which may indicate a read error. V is TRBV29-1 and J is TRBJ2-7; possible D gene TRBD2, 5 bases. This CDR3 is built from 13 residues. The germline gives CDR1 SQVTM, CDR2 ANQGSEA. Here the CDR3 reads CSAEAVSSYEQYF. The DNA for the CDR3 is TGCAGCGCTGAAGCGGTAAGCTCCTACGAGCAGTACTTC.

The J gene is TRBJ2-1, the V gene TRBV7-3; a possible D gene is TRBD2 (5 bases). The V end lost 5 bases, the J end lost 6 bases, and 17 bases lay between the germline ends. The CDR3 runs 15 residues. CDR1 SGHTA and CDR2 FQGTGA come from the germline V gene. The CDR3 spells CASSPSLTRGNEQFF. CDR3 sequence (DNA): TGTGCCAGCAGCCCTTCACTCACCCGGGGCAATGAGCAGTTCTTC.

V usage is TRBV20-1 and J usage is TRBJ2-5; tentative D call: TRBD1 (6 bases). The J call may not be correct, given that the DNA end is closer to TRBJ2-7. In germline, CDR1 is DFQATT, CDR2 SNEGSKA (reference sequence). This CDR3 has 15 amino acids. This CDR3 is CSASKPLTGLAEQYF. The CDR3 nucleotides are TGCAGTGCTAGTAAACCCTTGACAGGATTGGCCGAGCAGTACTTC.

The genes are TRBV20-1 and TRBJ2-7, with 7 bases aligning to TRBD2. CDR1 DFQATT and CDR2 SNEGSKA come from the germline V gene (reference sequence). The trim removed 1 base at V and 2 bases at J, leaving 17 bases unmatched. This CDR3 is 18 amino acids long. The CDR3 DNA follows: TGCAGTGCTAGAGGGTTGCGGGAGATATCCCTAAAAGCCTACGAGCAGTACTTC. Translation gives CSARGLREISLKAYEQYF.

The V call is TRBV7-9, the J call TRBJ1-2; the D gene is possibly TRBD1 (5 bases). The CDR3 is 15 residues long. V was pared by 3 bases and J by 6 bases, with 17 bases between. The germline V gene encodes CDR1 SEHNR and CDR2 FQNEAQ (reference sequence). This CDR3 is CASSLGYGGGDGYTF. The CDR3 coding sequence is TGTGCCAGCAGCTTGGGGTACGGAGGAGGGGATGGCTACACCTTC.

V gene TRBV7-7 combines with J gene TRBJ2-2, with TRBD2 identical over 11 bases. This CDR3 has 16 amino acids. The germline V gene has CDR1 SSHAT and CDR2 FNYEAQ (reference sequence). V trimming: 5 bases; J trimming: 6 bases; junction bases outside the gene matches: 8. The chain's CDR3 is CASSPAASGGSGELFF. In DNA, the CDR3 is TGTGCCAGCAGCCCAGCGGCTAGCGGGGGGTCCGGGGAGCTGTTTTTT. The full variable domain, completed using reference TRBV7-7 and TRBJ2-2, is GAGVSQSPRYKVTKRGQDVTLRCDPISSHATLYWYQQALGQGPEFLTYFNYEAQPDKSGLPSDRFSAERPEGSISTLTIQRTEQRDSAMYRCASSPAASGGSGELFFGEGSRLTVL.

This clonotype has just a few counts. This chain connects TRBV29-1 to TRBJ2-5, with 7 bases aligning to TRBD2. J lost 10 bases, V lost 7 bases, and 12 bases had no gene match. Germline CDR1 SQVTM, CDR2 ANQGSEA. The CDR3 is 12 amino acids. The CDR3, as DNA: TGCAGCGCCGGACTAGGCAGCGACCTCCAGTACTTC. The encoded protein is CSAGLGSDLQYF.

This clonotype was observed a handful of times. The gene calls are TRBV7-2 and TRBJ2-3; D gene ambiguous. Germline CDR1 and CDR2: SGHTA and FQGNSA. V was shortened by 1 base and J by 1 base, with 6 bases between the two germline ends. The CDR3 is 14 residues long. The chain's CDR3 is CASSLEAGTDTQYF. DNA of the CDR3: TGTGCCAGCAGCTTAGAAGCCGGCACAGATACGCAGTATTTT. Looking up the rest from reference TRBV7-2 and TRBJ2-3 gives the full variable domain: GAGVSQSPSNKVTEKGKDVELRCDPISGHTALYWYRQSLGQGLEFLIYFQGNSAPDKSGLPSDRFSAERTGGSVSTLTIQRTQQEDSAVYLCASSLEAGTDTQYFGPGTRLTVL.

The chain is built from TRBV29-1 and TRBJ2-7; D may be TRBD1 (6 bases). The CDR3 length is 13 residues. Trimming pared 7 bases from V and 2 bases from J, leaving 15 bases between. Per the germline V gene, CDR1 is SQVTM and CDR2 is ANQGSEA. This CDR3 is CSAQGFLTYEQYF. In DNA, the CDR3 is TGCAGCGCCCAGGGGTTCCTCACCTACGAGCAGTACTTC.

The CDR3 nucleotides read TGTGCCAGCAGTGAAGTCGTGTCAGGGGGGGAGACCCAGTACTTC. Residues: CASSEVVSGGETQYF. The gene calls are TRBV6-1 and TRBJ2-5; D perhaps matches TRBD1 (7 bases). The V gene lost 1 base and the J gene lost 5 bases, with 14 bases spanning the gap. CDR1 MNHNS and CDR2 SASEGT come from the germline V gene. The CDR3 runs 15 residues.

V usage is TRBV5-1 and J usage is TRBJ2-5; TRBD2 agrees at 7 bases. This CDR3 has 14 amino acids. V gave up 4 bases and J gave up 1 base; unmatched junction bases: 4. In germline, CDR1 is SGHRS, CDR2 YFSETQ. The CDR3 nucleotides read TGCGCCAGCAGCCCGGGGACTACCCAAGAGACCCAGTACTTC. As protein: CASSPGTTQETQYF.